These 8 T cell receptor beta chains were all obtained from the same sample, sequenced in a study of cytomegalovirus exposure and HLA in healthy donors. Using immunoSEQ multiplex PCR, the repertoire was profiled, and TCRdb retains in-frame clones only, with some absent. The data show some 310,000 clones, around 90% seen once. Sequencing was done on a sample of PBMCs. These TCRs come from a young man in good health and CMV-seronegative.

This clone was seen once. The V and J genes are TRBV7-8 and TRBJ2-1; 14 bases are a match to TRBD2. Germline V gives CDR1 SGHVS, CDR2 FQNEAQ. CDR3 size: 18 residues. J lost 8 bases, V lost 5 bases, and 14 bases had no gene match. The CDR3 here is CASSLRTSGGPSGHEQFF. In DNA form, the CDR3 reads TGTGCCAGCAGCCTCCGGACTAGCGGGGGGCCCTCGGGCCATGAGCAGTTCTTC.

V and J are TRBV5-1 and TRBJ2-5; the match to TRBD2 covers 8 bases. Germline V CDR1 and CDR2: SGHRS, YFSETQ. The V segment lost 4 bases and the J segment 5 bases; nucleotides outside the gene matches: 10. This CDR3 is built from 15 residues. DNA for the CDR3: TGCGCCAGCAGCCTGTGGACTAGCCAGGTGGAGACCCAGTACTTC. Translation gives CASSLWTSQVETQYF.

The chain links TRBV5-1 to TRBJ1-1; D might be TRBD1 (6 bases). CDR3 size: 15 residues. The germline V gene has CDR1 SGHRS and CDR2 YFSETQ. Trimming left V 4 bases short and J 3 bases short, with 16 bases between. CDR3 sequence reads: CASSPKQGQDTEAFF. For the CDR3, the DNA is TGCGCCAGCAGCCCCAAACAGGGCCAGGACACTGAAGCTTTCTTT.

Only one count was recorded for this clone. The V call is TRBV11-3, the J call TRBJ2-1; possible D gene TRBD2, 5 bases. The germline CDR1 and CDR2 sequences are SGHNT and YENEEA. The CDR3 contains 15 residues. Trimming left V 1 base short and J 8 bases short, with 15 bases between. The DNA for the CDR3 is TGTGCCAGCAGCTTAGCCTCCCTAGCAGCCCATGAGCAGTTCTTC. This sequence encodes CASSLASLAAHEQFF.

The V and J genes are TRBV5-1 and TRBJ1-2, with D possibly being TRBD1 (6 bases). Germline V gives CDR1 SGHRS, CDR2 YFSETQ. The CDR3 consists of 14 residues. The ends were cut back, 4 bases at V and 2 bases at J, with 12 bases in the middle. The CDR3 coding sequence is TGCGCCAGCAGCCTAAACCAGGGGAACTATGGCTACACCTTC. Its protein product is CASSLNQGNYGYTF.

This clone was counted once. This chain links TRBV30 with TRBJ1-6; TRBD1 aligns across 10 bases. The CDR3 extends over 17 amino acids. Germline-derived CDR1 and CDR2 are GTSNPN and SVGIG (reference sequence). Trimming removed 2 bases from V and 3 bases from J; junction bases left unmatched: 7. The CDR3 loop reads CAWSTRQGAYYNSPLHF. The CDR3 bases are TGTGCCTGGAGTACCAGACAGGGGGCCTACTATAATTCACCCCTCCACTTT. The full variable domain, its missing parts supplied by reference TRBV30 and TRBJ1-6, is SQTIHQWPATLVQPVGSPLSLECTVEGTSNPNLYWYRQAAGRGLQLLFYSVGIGQISSEVPQNLSASRPQDRQFILSSKKLLLSDSGFYLCAWSTRQGAYYNSPLHFGNGTRLTVT.

This clone is a singleton in its sample. This rearrangement joins TRBV6-6 to TRBJ1-5; a weak D match, TRBD1 (6 bases). The CDR3 is 14 amino acids. Per germline, CDR1 MNHNY and CDR2 SVGAGI (reference sequence). V was clipped by 6 bases and J by 3 bases, with 12 bases between them. CDR3 protein: CASRPTGINQPQHF. The CDR3 coding sequence is TGTGCCAGCAGACCTACAGGGATCAATCAGCCCCAGCATTTT.

The chain joins TRBV6-6 to TRBJ2-7, with 7 bases that match TRBD1. The CDR3 runs 15 residues. Trimming took 7 bases from V and 3 from J; bases not matched to a gene: 12. From germline, CDR1 is MNHNY and CDR2 SVGAGI (reference sequence). CDR3 in amino acids: CASNPRDSPYYEQYF. The CDR3 DNA reads TGTGCCAGCAATCCCAGGGACAGCCCTTACTACGAGCAGTACTTC.